The present entry profiles one TCR beta chain with its context. Clones were sequenced by immunoSEQ multiplex PCR, and TCRdb holds only the in-frame ones, with some missing. Of about 76,000 clones in the sample, roughly 97% are singletons; the top ten hold approximately 0.2%. The data are from a study of technical replicates of blood from several donors. The V gene lost 2 bases and the J gene lost 1 base, with 11 bases spanning the gap. This CDR3 comprises 15 residues. The V gene's germline CDR1 is MGHRA and CDR2 YSYEKL. This receptor was taken from a human donor in good health. The chain uses TRBV4-1 and TRBJ1-1; D gene ambiguous. Input material: T cells isolated from PBMCs. For the CDR3, the DNA is TGCGCCAGCAGCCAACCCTTTCTACCGAACACTGAAGCTTTCTTT. Residues: CASSQPFLPNTEAFF.